A selection of T cell receptor beta chains follows, all from one sample in a study of control samples from healthy donors and cancer patients. Assay: immunoSEQ multiplex PCR; the TCRdb copy retains only in-frame clones and omits some. The sample contains 90,000 to 140,000 clones, around 82% of which appear only once. Sequenced material: blood. Every receptor here comes from a woman aged 45-65 years in good health. Each CDR3 is given with its conserved first and last residue.

J gene	CDR3 length	V gene	CDR3 protein
TRBJ1-1	12	TRBV29-1	CSVRGGNTEAFF
TRBJ2-2	17	TRBV2	CASIGGTGTSQTGELFF
TRBJ1-1	12	TRBV11-2	CASSLINTEAFF
TRBJ2-1	17	TRBV7-8	CASSLNLFPSSYNEQFF
TRBJ2-3	13	TRBV2	CASMEGGTDTQYF
TRBJ2-2	15	TRBV10-3	CAISLAGDLTGELFF
TRBJ1-4	15	TRBV7-2	CASSTGGQGNEKLFF
TRBJ2-3	16	TRBV9	CASSALGLGITDTQYF
TRBJ1-6	15	TRBV18	CASSASLELSSPLHF
TRBJ2-3	13	TRBV29-1	CSVAGEGTDTQYF
TRBJ1-5	15	TRBV28	CASRYADRDNQPQHF
TRBJ1-3	12	TRBV6-5	CASSLKGNTIYF
TRBJ2-5	17	TRBV2	CASSESGLAGEKETQYF
TRBJ2-1	13	TRBV5-5	CASSLTDYNEQFF
TRBJ2-5	13	TRBV27	CASSHNRQETQYF
TRBJ2-7	14	TRBV28	CASSFSPTLYEQYF
TRBJ1-1	14	TRBV9	CASSATGMNTEAFF
TRBJ2-5	14	TRBV5-4	CASSLVQGPETQYF